Listed here are 20 T cell receptor beta chains from one sample, sequenced in a study of identical twins. TCRdb re-called the 5' RACE reads through MiXCR, storing one row per CDR3 protein. The repertoire includes 500,000 or so distinct CDR3 sequences, around 20% of them detected once, and 0.8% to 1% sits in the top ten. The same sample was also studied in work on T cells expressing NK-cell markers.

The sequenced sample was CD4+ T cells sorted from blood. The receptors were sampled from a woman between 18 and 29 years old in good health.

This clonotype was counted between two and nine times. DNA of the CDR3: TGCGCCAGCAAAACGGTAGCGGGGCTAGATACGCAGTATTTT. It encodes CASKTVAGLDTQYF. The chain links TRBV5-1 to TRBJ2-3; 8 bases match TRBD2. CDR3 length equals 14 residues. The germline V gene encodes CDR1 SGHRS and CDR2 YFSETQ. J was trimmed by 5 bases and V by 6 bases; bases with no gene match: 8.

The table lists this clonotype with a few counts. The chain carries TRBV20-1 and TRBJ2-1; 7 bases line up with TRBD2. Trimming cost V 7 bases and J 9 bases; bases outside gene matches: 15. This CDR3 is built from 14 residues. Germline CDR1 DFQATT, CDR2 SNEGSKA (reference sequence). The CDR3 DNA reads as TGCAGTGTCCGCCACCCGGGACTAAATGTTGAGCAGTTCTTC. Translation gives CSVRHPGLNVEQFF.

This clonotype was picked up many times. V is TRBV20-1 and J is TRBJ1-1; D is unresolved. This CDR3 spans 12 amino acids. The germline V gene encodes CDR1 DFQATT and CDR2 SNEGSKA (reference sequence). The V gene lost 3 bases and the J gene lost 0 bases, with 5 bases spanning the gap. The CDR3 DNA reads as TGCAGTGCTAGGGACGTGAACACTGAAGCTTTCTTT. Translating it yields CSARDVNTEAFF.

This clonotype has a handful of counts. V and J are TRBV7-6 and TRBJ2-7; D gene ambiguous. Germline V CDR1 and CDR2: SGHVS, FNYEAQ. V was shortened by 0 bases and J by 4 bases, with 10 bases between the two germline ends. There are 14 residues in the CDR3. CDR3 sequence reads: CASSLARAGYEQYF. Written as DNA, the CDR3 is TGTGCCAGCAGCTTAGCACGGGCCGGGTACGAGCAGTACTTC.

V is TRBV20-1 and J is TRBJ2-5; TRBD2 aligns across 8 bases. This CDR3 has 14 residues. With 6 bases clipped from V and 4 bases from J, the junction kept 10 bases outside the gene matches. CDR1 DFQATT and CDR2 SNEGSKA come from the germline V gene (reference sequence). The CDR3 region is CSAGTRVMTETQYF. In nucleotides, the CDR3 is TGCAGTGCCGGGACTAGAGTCATGACAGAGACCCAGTACTTC.

This clonotype has more than one count but fewer than ten. V usage is TRBV20-1 and J usage is TRBJ2-7, with no clear D. CDR3 length: 12 residues. V was shortened by 3 bases and J by 7 bases, with 13 bases between the two germline ends. CDR1 DFQATT and CDR2 SNEGSKA come from the germline V gene (reference sequence). The CDR3 coding sequence is TGCAGTGCTAGCGACCAAGTGAGGGAGCAGTACTTC. This translates into CSASDQVREQYF.

The J gene is TRBJ1-1, the V gene TRBV29-1, with D uncertain. Germline V gene lookup returns CDR1 SQVTM and CDR2 ANQGSEA. The V gene lost 1 base and the J gene lost 9 bases, with 9 bases spanning the gap. The CDR3 covers 11 residues. This CDR3 reads CSVEVLQKAFF. The CDR3 nucleotides are TGCAGCGTTGAAGTGCTACAGAAAGCTTTCTTT.

The chain is built from TRBV9 and TRBJ2-1; 11 nucleotides match TRBD2. The CDR3 totals 16 residues. Germline CDR1 SGDLS, CDR2 YYNGEE. V dropped 3 bases and J dropped 2; count of bases not matched to a gene: 4. The CDR3 coding sequence is TGTGCCAGCAGCGCCGGGACTAGCGGAGCCTACAATGAGCAGTTCTTC. The encoded protein is CASSAGTSGAYNEQFF.

This clonotype has just a few counts. The V call is TRBV29-1, the J call TRBJ2-2, with 7 nucleotides matching TRBD1. The CDR3 contains 15 residues. Germline lookup yields CDR1 SQVTM and CDR2 ANQGSEA. V lost 6 bases and J lost 2; bases outside the gene matches: 9. The CDR3: CSVRRTGANTGELFF. In nucleotides, the CDR3 is TGCAGCGTGAGGCGGACAGGAGCTAACACCGGGGAGCTGTTTTTT.

CDR3 loop: CASRRTGNNSPLHF. DNA of the CDR3: TGTGCCAGCCGGAGGACAGGGAATAATTCACCCCTCCACTTT. V is TRBV12-3 or TRBV12-4 and J is TRBJ1-6; TRBD1 matches 8 bases. The CDR3 is 14 amino acids. Trimming at V came to 8 bases and at J to 5 bases, leaving 5 bases not matched to a gene.

The chain joins TRBV12-3 or TRBV12-4 to TRBJ2-7, with a tentative D call TRBD2 (6 bases). CDR3 length equals 15 residues. The V gene lost 6 bases and the J gene lost 2 bases, with 17 bases spanning the gap. The CDR3 DNA reads as TGTGCCAGCAGGTCAGGGTGGAGGGAGGCCTACGAGCAGTACTTC. As protein: CASRSGWREAYEQYF.

This clonotype has more than one count but fewer than ten. The chain links TRBV5-4 to TRBJ2-3; 8 nucleotides match TRBD2. Germline loops: CDR1 SGHNT, CDR2 YYREEE (reference sequence). With V trimmed by 4 bases and J by 2 bases, 9 bases remained unmatched. The length of the CDR3 is 16 residues. The CDR3 nucleotides are TGTGCCAGCAGCGGGGGGGGTAGCGGGACCACAGATACGCAGTATTTT. It encodes CASSGGGSGTTDTQYF.

This clonotype has only a few counts. V gene TRBV12-3 or TRBV12-4 combines with J gene TRBJ1-2; a possible D gene is TRBD1 (6 bases). Trimming cost V 5 bases and J 6 bases, with 13 bases left between them. The CDR3 sequence is 13 residues long. The CDR3 DNA reads TGTGCCAGCAGTCCCTCAGGGGCCCATGGCTACACCTTC. Encoded protein: CASSPSGAHGYTF.

The V call is TRBV12-3 or TRBV12-4, the J call TRBJ1-1; D remains unclear. With 3 bases removed from V and 2 bases from J, the gap between germline ends came to 4 bases. The CDR3 is made up of 12 amino acids. The CDR3 DNA follows: TGTGCCAGCAGTTTTTTTAACACTGAAGCTTTCTTT. Protein sequence: CASSFFNTEAFF.

This clonotype was seen only a few times. CDR3 bases: TGTGCTAGTGGTTTGTCACAGGGGGGATTTGAAGCTTTCTTT. Its translation is CASGLSQGGFEAFF. This chain connects TRBV12-5 to TRBJ1-1; the match to TRBD1 covers 8 bases. There are 14 residues in the CDR3. Germline V gene sequence: CDR1 LGHNT, CDR2 FRNRAP. The V gene end was trimmed by 2 bases and the J gene end by 7 bases; junction bases not matched to a gene: 6.

The chain uses TRBV5-6 and TRBJ2-2, with a possible D match to TRBD1 (6 bases). CDR3 size: 17 residues. Looked up from germline, CDR1 is SGHDT and CDR2 is YYEEEE. Deletions cut 4 bases from V and 1 base from J, with 17 bases between. The CDR3 spells CASSPPTGTMNTGELFF. The CDR3 DNA reads as TGTGCCAGCAGCCCACCGACCGGGACAATGAACACCGGGGAGCTGTTTTTT. Full variable domain (remainder filled in from reference TRBV5-6 and TRBJ2-2): DAGVTQSPTHLIKTRGQQVTLRCSPKSGHDTVSWYQQALGQGPQFIFQYYEEEERQRGNFPDRFSGHQFPNYSSELNVNALLLGDSALYLCASSPPTGTMNTGELFFGEGSRLTVL.

V is TRBV4-3 and J is TRBJ2-1; tentatively, D is TRBD2 (6 bases). Germline CDR1 reads LGHNA; CDR2 reads YSLEER. Trimming removed 1 base from V and 0 bases from J, with 16 bases in between. The CDR3 spans 18 residues. The CDR3 region has the DNA TGCGCCAGCAGCCAAGGACCGGGACTGCGAGGCTCCTACAATGAGCAGTTCTTC. This translates into CASSQGPGLRGSYNEQFF.

The chain uses TRBV12-3 or TRBV12-4 and TRBJ1-5; D is uncertain. V lost 3 bases and J 6 bases, leaving 9 bases between the germline ends. The CDR3 covers 13 residues. CDR3 sequence: CASSLNLGQPQHF. The CDR3 region has the DNA TGTGCCAGCAGTTTGAACCTCGGTCAGCCCCAGCATTTT.

This clonotype occurred once. The rearrangement joins TRBV20-1 to TRBJ1-3; 8 nucleotides match TRBD1. J was trimmed by 4 bases and V by 5 bases; bases with no gene match: 7. Germline assignment: CDR1 DFQATT and CDR2 SNEGSKA (reference sequence). The CDR3 runs 14 residues. The CDR3 sequence: CSAWLRTGGNTIYF. CDR3 coding DNA: TGCAGTGCTTGGCTCCGGACAGGGGGAAACACCATATATTTT.

This clonotype was counted between two and nine times. The chain joins TRBV12-3 or TRBV12-4 to TRBJ2-7; D assignment may be TRBD1 or TRBD2 (5 bases each). V was pared by 6 bases and J by 5 bases, with 20 bases between. The CDR3 spans 15 residues. CDR3 protein: CASSRGRDPGNEQYF. The CDR3 nucleotides read TGTGCCAGCAGCCGAGGACGGGACCCAGGCAACGAGCAGTACTTC.